The subject of this entry is one T cell receptor (beta chain). No antigen is known for it. The data were produced by immunoSEQ multiplex PCR, yet TCRdb's version contains in-frame clones alone and is incomplete. The data show about 350,000 clones, around nine tenths seen once. The data were taken from a study of Ad26.COV2.S vaccination and SARS-CoV-2 variants. Study overall: Ad26.COV2.S, an intramuscular injection, was given once or twice 56 days apart. Findings and limits, study-wide: A substantial breadth of spike-specific CD8+ and CD4+ T cell responses after vaccination has been reported.

V lost 0 bases, J lost 4 bases, and 15 bases lay in between. CDR1 is LGHDT, CDR2 YNNKEL, per germline (reference sequence). This CDR3 is 16 amino acids long. The treatment here: over 15 received Ad26.COV2.S at low or high dose, single or two shots; about 5 received placebo; per-sample allocation not given. Samples were taken on day 63 after the first vaccine or placebo injection. Vaccine was an Ad26 vector expressing Wuhan-strain SARS-CoV-2 spike. The TCR originated in a person aged 18 to 65 who received the Ad26.COV2.S COVID-19 vaccine or a placebo. The source was peripheral blood, collected in a trial of Ad26.COV2.S vaccine versus placebo. The rearrangement joins TRBV3-1 (or the pseudogene TRBV3-2) to TRBJ1-1; D remains ambiguous. The chain's CDR3 is CASSQDRALEGTEAFF. CDR3 bases: TGTGCCAGCAGCCAAGATAGGGCACTTGAAGGCACTGAAGCTTTCTTT.